This T cell receptor (beta chain) was sequenced during a study of a mutant IDH1 vaccine in newly diagnosed glioma. General observations from the study: Seemingly, top peripheral T cell clonotype changes bore no relation to pseudoprogression.

Notes on this clone: Its antigen is not known.

Time point specified: baseline, week 1 (first vaccination visit). This sample's treatment: pre-vaccination baseline after standard-of-care therapy. The CDR3 runs 13 residues. CDR1 is SGHRS and CDR2 is YFSETQ in the germline V gene. The V and J ends lost 2 bases and 1 base respectively, with 7 bases between them. Produced via immunoSEQ multiplex PCR; TCRdb's table is partial and in-frame only. The sample has about 36,000 clones; roughly 78% are singletons. This receptor was obtained from a man aged 40-50 years with glioma. Some clones in this sample may be carry-over from other donors' samples. This specimen consisted of PBMCs, obtained from a glioma patient treated with radiotherapy, temozolomide or both. The V gene is TRBV5-1, the J gene TRBJ2-7, with no clear D. CDR3 sequence (DNA): TGCGCCAGCAGCTTAGGATTTTCCTACGAGCAGTACTTC. Protein sequence: CASSLGFSYEQYF. Combining the CDR3 with reference TRBV5-1 and TRBJ2-7 gives the whole variable domain KAGVTQTPRYLIKTRGQQVTLSCSPISGHRSVSWYQQTPGQGLQFLFEYFSETQRNKGNFPGRFSGRQFSNSRSEMNVSTLELGDSALYLCASSLGFSYEQYFGPGTRLTVT.